The subject of this entry is one TCR beta chain. The antigen is not known. Using its own MiXCR run on the reads, TCRdb lists one record per CDR3 protein. The sample consists of about 320,000 distinct CDR3 sequences, around 9.5% of them appearing once. V shed 5 bases and J 1 base; nucleotides not matched to a gene: 9. This CDR3 has 17 amino acids. Looked up from germline, CDR1 is SNHLY and CDR2 is FYNNEI. The sample is drawn from a study of T cell repertoires in cytomegalovirus infection. Study as a whole: Public TCR beta signatures marked donors with CMV infection and the matching HLA.

Study-wide findings and caveats: Using cumulative public TCR beta family frequency, the authors identified those who carried CMV together with the relevant HLA.

Material: PBMCs. The V gene is TRBV2, the J gene TRBJ1-5; 9 nucleotides align to TRBD1. The TCR originated in a human donor in good health (CMV status not recorded). Some clones in this sample may be carry-over from other donors' samples. The chain's CDR3 is CASSPGQGIRSNQPQHF. The CDR3 region has the DNA TGTGCCAGCAGTCCGGGACAGGGCATCAGGAGCAATCAGCCCCAGCATTTT.